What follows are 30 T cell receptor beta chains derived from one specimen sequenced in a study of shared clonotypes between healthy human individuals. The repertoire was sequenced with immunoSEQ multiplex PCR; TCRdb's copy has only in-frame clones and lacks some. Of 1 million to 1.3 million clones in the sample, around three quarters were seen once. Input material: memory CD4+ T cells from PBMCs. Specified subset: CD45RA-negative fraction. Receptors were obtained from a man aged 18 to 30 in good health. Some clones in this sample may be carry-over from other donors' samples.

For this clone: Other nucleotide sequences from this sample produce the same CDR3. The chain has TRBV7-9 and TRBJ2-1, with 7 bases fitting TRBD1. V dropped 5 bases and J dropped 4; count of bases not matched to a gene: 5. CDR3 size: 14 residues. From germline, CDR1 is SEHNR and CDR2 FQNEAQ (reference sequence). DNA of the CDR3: TGTGCCAGCAGCCTAGGACAGGAGTACAATGAGCAGTTCTTC. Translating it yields CASSLGQEYNEQFF.

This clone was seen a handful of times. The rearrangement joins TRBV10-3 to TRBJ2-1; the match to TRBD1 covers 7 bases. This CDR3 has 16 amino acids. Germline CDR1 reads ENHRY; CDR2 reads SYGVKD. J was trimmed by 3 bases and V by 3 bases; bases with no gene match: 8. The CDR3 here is CAISDRRGQNYNEQFF. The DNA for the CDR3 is TGTGCCATCAGTGACCGAAGGGGGCAGAACTACAATGAGCAGTTCTTC.

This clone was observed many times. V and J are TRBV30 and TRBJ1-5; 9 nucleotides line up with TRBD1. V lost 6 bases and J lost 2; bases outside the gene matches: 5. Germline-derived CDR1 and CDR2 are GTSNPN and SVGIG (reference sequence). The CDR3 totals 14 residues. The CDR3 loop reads CACQRTGGNQPQHF. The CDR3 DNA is TGTGCCTGCCAAAGGACAGGGGGCAATCAGCCCCAGCATTTT.

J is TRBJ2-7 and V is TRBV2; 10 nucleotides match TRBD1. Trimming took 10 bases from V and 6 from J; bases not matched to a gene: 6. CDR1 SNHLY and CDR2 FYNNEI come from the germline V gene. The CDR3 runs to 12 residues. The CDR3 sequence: CATRQGAREQYF. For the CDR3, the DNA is TGTGCCACCCGACAGGGGGCGCGCGAGCAGTACTTC.

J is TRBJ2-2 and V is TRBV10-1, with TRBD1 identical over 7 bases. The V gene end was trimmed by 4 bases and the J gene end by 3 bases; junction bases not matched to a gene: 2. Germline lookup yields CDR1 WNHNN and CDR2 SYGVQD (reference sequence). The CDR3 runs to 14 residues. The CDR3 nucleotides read TGCGCCAGCAGTGGTACAGGGGACACCGGGGAGCTGTTTTTT. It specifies CASSGTGDTGELFF.

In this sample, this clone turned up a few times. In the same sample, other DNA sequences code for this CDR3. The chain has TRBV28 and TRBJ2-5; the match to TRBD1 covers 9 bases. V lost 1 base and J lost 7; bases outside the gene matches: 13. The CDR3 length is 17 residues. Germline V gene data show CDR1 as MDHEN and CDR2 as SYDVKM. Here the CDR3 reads CASSLLGGGTGSTTQYF. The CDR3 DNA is TGTGCCAGCAGTTTATTGGGTGGCGGGACAGGGTCCACGACCCAGTACTTC.

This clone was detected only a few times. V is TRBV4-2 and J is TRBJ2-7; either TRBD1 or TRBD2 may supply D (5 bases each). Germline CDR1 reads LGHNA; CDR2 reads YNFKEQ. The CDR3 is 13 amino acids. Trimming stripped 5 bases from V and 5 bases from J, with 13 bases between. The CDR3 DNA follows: TGTGCCAGCAGCTGGGACGGAGCCGACGAGCAGTACTTC. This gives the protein CASSWDGADEQYF.

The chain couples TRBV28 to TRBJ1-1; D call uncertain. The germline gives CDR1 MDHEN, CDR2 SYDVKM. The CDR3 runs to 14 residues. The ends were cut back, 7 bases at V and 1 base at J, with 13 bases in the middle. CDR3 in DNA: TGTGCCAGCAAGGTGGTCCTTCCGAACACTGAAGCTTTCTTT. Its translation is CASKVVLPNTEAFF.

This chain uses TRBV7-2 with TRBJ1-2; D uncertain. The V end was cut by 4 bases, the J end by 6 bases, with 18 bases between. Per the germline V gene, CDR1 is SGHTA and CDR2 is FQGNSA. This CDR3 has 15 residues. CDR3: CASSSRVGYADGYTF. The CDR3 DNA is TGTGCCAGCAGCTCTAGGGTGGGTTATGCAGATGGCTACACCTTC.

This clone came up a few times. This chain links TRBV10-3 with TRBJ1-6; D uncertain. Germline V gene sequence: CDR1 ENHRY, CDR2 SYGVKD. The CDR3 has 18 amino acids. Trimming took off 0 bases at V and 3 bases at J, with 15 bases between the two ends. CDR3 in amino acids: CAISESTHELYYNSPLHF. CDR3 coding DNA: TGTGCCATCAGTGAGTCGACTCACGAGTTATACTATAATTCACCCCTCCACTTT.

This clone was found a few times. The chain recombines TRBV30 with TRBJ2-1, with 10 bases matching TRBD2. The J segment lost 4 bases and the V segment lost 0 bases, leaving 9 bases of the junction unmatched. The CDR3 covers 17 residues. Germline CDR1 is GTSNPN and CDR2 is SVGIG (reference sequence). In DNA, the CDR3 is TGTGCCTGGAGTGTACTCGGGACTAGCGCCACATACAATGAGCAGTTCTTC. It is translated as CAWSVLGTSATYNEQFF.

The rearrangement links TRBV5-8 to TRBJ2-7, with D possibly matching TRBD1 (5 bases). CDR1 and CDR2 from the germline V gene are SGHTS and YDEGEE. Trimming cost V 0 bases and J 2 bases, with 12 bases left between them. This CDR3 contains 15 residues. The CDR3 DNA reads TGTGCCAGCAGCTTGGGGTTCCAGGGTACCTACGAGCAGTACTTC. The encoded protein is CASSLGFQGTYEQYF.

The CDR3: CASSELDATEAFF. As DNA, the CDR3 is TGTGCCAGCAGTGAATTGGATGCCACTGAAGCTTTCTTT. V usage is TRBV2 and J usage is TRBJ1-1, with D unclear. CDR1 is SNHLY and CDR2 is FYNNEI in the germline V gene. The V and J ends lost 2 bases and 4 bases respectively, with 8 bases between them. The CDR3 spans 13 residues.

CDR3 in amino acids: CASRTPGTDFDEQYF. CDR3 nucleotide sequence: TGTGCCAGCAGGACGCCGGGGACGGACTTTGACGAGCAGTACTTC. The rearrangement links TRBV6-1 to TRBJ2-7; D possibly uses TRBD1 or TRBD2 (5 bases each). The CDR3 is made up of 15 amino acids. The germline V and J ends were trimmed by 6 bases and 5 bases, with 20 bases remaining between them. Per germline, CDR1 MNHNS and CDR2 SASEGT.

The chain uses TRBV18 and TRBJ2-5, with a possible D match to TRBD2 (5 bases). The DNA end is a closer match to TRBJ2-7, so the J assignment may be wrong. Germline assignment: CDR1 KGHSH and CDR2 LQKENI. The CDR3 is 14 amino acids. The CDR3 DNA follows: TGTGCCAGCTCACCACGAGGGAAGTTCTACGAGCAGTACTTC. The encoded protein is CASSPRGKFYEQYF.

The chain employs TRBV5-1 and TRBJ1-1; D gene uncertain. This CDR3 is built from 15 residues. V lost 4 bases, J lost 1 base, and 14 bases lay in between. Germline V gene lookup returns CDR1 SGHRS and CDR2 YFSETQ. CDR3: CASSPELSGNTEAFF. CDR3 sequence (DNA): TGCGCCAGCAGCCCCGAACTGTCCGGGAACACTGAAGCTTTCTTT. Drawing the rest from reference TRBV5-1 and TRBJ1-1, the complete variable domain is KAGVTQTPRYLIKTRGQQVTLSCSPISGHRSVSWYQQTPGQGLQFLFEYFSETQRNKGNFPGRFSGRQFSNSRSEMNVSTLELGDSALYLCASSPELSGNTEAFFGQGTRLTVV.

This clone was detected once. CDR3 DNA: TGTGCCAGCAGCGTACAGCTCGGGGTCAATGAGCAGTTCTTC. Its protein is CASSVQLGVNEQFF. V and J are TRBV5-4 and TRBJ2-1, with a weak D call TRBD2 (5 bases). The CDR3 contains 14 residues. Trimming left V 4 bases short and J 6 bases short, with 14 bases between. Germline CDR1 reads SGHNT; CDR2 reads YYREEE (reference sequence). Together with reference TRBV5-4 and TRBJ2-1, the CDR3 gives the full variable domain: ETGVTQSPTHLIKTRGQQVTLRCSSQSGHNTVSWYQQALGQGPQFIFQYYREEENGRGNFPPRFSGLQFPNYSSELNVNALELDDSALYLCASSVQLGVNEQFFGPGTRLTVL.

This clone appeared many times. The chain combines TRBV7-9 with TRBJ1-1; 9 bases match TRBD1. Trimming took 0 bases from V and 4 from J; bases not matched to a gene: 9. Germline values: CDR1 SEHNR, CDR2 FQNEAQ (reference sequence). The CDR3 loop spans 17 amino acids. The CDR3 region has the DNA TGTGCCAGCAGCTTAGCGCGACAGGGGGGATGGATCACTGAAGCTTTCTTT. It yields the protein CASSLARQGGWITEAFF. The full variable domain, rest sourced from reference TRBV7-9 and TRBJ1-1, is DTGVSQNPRHKITKRGQNVTFRCDPISEHNRLYWYRQTLGQGPEFLTYFQNEAQLEKSRLLSDRFSAERPKGSFSTLEIQRTEQGDSAMYLCASSLARQGGWITEAFFGQGTRLTVV.

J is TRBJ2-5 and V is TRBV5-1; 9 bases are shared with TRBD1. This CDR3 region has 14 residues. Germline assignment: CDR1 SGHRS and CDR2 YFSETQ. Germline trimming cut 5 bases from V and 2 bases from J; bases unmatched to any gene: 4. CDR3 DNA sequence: TGCGCCAGCAGGAAGGACAGGGGACAAGAGACCCAGTACTTC. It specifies CASRKDRGQETQYF.

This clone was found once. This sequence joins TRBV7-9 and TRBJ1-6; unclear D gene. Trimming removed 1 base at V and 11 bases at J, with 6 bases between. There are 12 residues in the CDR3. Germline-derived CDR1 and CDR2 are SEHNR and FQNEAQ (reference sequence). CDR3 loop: CASSLEGPPLHF. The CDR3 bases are TGTGCCAGCAGCTTAGAAGGTCCACCCCTCCACTTT.

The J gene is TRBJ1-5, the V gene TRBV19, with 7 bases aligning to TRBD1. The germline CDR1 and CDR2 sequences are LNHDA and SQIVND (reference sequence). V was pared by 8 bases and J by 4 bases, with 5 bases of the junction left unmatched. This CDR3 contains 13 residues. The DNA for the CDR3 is TGTGCCAGTGCTTACAGGGGAAATCAGCCCCAGCATTTT. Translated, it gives CASAYRGNQPQHF.

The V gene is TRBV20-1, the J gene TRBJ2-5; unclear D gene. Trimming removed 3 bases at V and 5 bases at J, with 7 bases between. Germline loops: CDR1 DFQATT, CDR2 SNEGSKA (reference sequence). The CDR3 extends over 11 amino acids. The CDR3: CSASTRETQYF. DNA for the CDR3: TGCAGTGCTAGTACAAGGGAGACCCAGTACTTC.

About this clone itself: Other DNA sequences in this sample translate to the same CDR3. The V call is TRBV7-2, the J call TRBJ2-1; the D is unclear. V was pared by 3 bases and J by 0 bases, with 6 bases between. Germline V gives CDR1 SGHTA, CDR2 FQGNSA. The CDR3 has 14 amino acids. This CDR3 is CASSLESSYNEQFF. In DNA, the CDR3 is TGTGCCAGCAGCTTGGAGAGCTCCTACAATGAGCAGTTCTTC.

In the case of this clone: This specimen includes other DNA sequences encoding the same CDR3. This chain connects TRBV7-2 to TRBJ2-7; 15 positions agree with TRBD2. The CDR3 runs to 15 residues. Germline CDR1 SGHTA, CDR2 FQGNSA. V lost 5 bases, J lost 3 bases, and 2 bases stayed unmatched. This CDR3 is CASSGTSGRSYEQYF. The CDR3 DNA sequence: TGTGCCAGCAGCGGGACTAGCGGGAGGAGCTACGAGCAGTACTTC.

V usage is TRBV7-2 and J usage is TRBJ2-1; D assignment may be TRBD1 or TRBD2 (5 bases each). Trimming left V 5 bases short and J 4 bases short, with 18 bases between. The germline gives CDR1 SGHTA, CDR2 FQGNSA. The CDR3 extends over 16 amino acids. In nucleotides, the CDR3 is TGTGCCAGCAGCAAGTCCGGGACCCTGGATTACAATGAGCAGTTCTTC. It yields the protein CASSKSGTLDYNEQFF.

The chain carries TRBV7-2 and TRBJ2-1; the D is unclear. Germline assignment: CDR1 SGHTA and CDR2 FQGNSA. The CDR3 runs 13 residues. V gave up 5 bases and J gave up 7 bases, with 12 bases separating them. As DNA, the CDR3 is TGTGCCAGCAGCGTAGGACCGCCAAATGAGCAGTTCTTC. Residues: CASSVGPPNEQFF.

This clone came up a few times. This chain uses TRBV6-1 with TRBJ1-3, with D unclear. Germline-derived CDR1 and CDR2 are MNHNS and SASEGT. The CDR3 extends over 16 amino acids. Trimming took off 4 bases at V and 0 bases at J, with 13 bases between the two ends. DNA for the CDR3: TGTGCCAGCAGTGTCCAAAGGGTGTTCTCTGGAAACACCATATATTTT. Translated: CASSVQRVFSGNTIYF.

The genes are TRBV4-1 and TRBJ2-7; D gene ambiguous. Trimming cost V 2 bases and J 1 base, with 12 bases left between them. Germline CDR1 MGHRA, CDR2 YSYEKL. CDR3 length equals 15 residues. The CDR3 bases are TGCGCCAGCAGCCAACGAGCTTCCCTTTCCTACGAGCAGTACTTC. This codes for CASSQRASLSYEQYF.

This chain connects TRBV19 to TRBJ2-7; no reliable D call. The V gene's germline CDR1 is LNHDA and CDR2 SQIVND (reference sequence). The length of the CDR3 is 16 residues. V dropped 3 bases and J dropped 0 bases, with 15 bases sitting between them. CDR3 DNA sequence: TGTGCCAGTAGTATCCCCATCCGAAAGAGCTCCTACGAGCAGTACTTC. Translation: CASSIPIRKSSYEQYF.

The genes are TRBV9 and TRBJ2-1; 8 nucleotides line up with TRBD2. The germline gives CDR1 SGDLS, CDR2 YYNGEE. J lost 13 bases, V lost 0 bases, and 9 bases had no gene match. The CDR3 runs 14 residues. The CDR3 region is CASSVATPSGPQFF. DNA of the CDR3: TGTGCCAGCAGCGTAGCTACGCCTAGCGGGCCACAGTTCTTC.